The rows below give T cell receptor beta chains drawn from one sample of a study of beta chain features in type 1 diabetes. Clones were read by immunoSEQ multiplex PCR, and TCRdb kept only the in-frame ones, dropping some. The sample contains 110,000 to 150,000 clones, about 9.7% of which appear only once. Sample: central memory CD4+ T cells from blood. Receptors originate from a woman aged 40-49 years in good health. The CDR3 runs from the conserved cysteine through the conserved F or W. D genes are given only for firm matches. Expanded clones get a size class; other rows say once, few or many, or leave the size out.

j_call d_call v_call clone_size cdr3_aa cdr3_nt
TRBJ2-4 . TRBV5-1 . CASSFPELSIQYF TGCGCCAGCAGCTTCCCTGAGCTAAGCATTCAGTACTTC
TRBJ2-3 . TRBV25-1 few CASSEGPHTDTQYF TGTGCCAGCAGTGAAGGGCCCCACACAGATACGCAGTATTTT
TRBJ2-7 . TRBV6-1 few CASKLSSWSSYEQYF TGTGCCAGCAAGTTGTCTAGCTGGAGCTCCTACGAGCAGTACTTC
TRBJ1-2 . TRBV18 . CASSPGTGGMRYGYTF TGTGCCAGCTCACCAGGGACCGGGGGAATGAGATATGGCTACACCTTC
TRBJ1-6 TRBD1 TRBV11-2 few CASSLGTGVLPLHF TGTGCCAGCAGCTTAGGGACAGGGGTTTTACCCCTCCACTTT
TRBJ1-6 . TRBV27 few CASRYVVDNSPLHF TGTGCCAGCCGGTATGTGGTCGATAATTCACCCCTCCACTTT
TRBJ1-4 TRBD1 TRBV7-2 . CASSSNRGVQEKLFF TGTGCCAGCAGCTCAAACAGGGGAGTACAGGAAAAACTGTTTTTT
TRBJ1-5 TRBD1 TRBV5-6 few CASSFLDRGNGNQPQHF TGTGCCAGCAGCTTTTTGGACAGGGGGAACGGCAATCAGCCCCAGCATTTT
TRBJ2-5 . TRBV25-1 . CASSGAVGAQETQYF TGTGCCAGCAGTGGGGCCGTGGGGGCCCAAGAGACCCAGTACTTC
TRBJ2-5 . TRBV2 few CASSEALGSRETQYF TGTGCCAGCAGTGAAGCGCTCGGGTCCCGAGAGACCCAGTACTTC
TRBJ1-2 TRBD1 TRBV5-4 . CASSRKTGGDYGYTF TGTGCCAGCAGCCGGAAGACAGGGGGGGACTATGGCTACACCTTC
TRBJ1-1 . TRBV4-1 few CASSQEPGNTEAFF TGCGCCAGCAGCCAAGAGCCAGGGAACACTGAAGCTTTCTTT
TRBJ1-6 TRBD1 TRBV7-2 . CASSLTGGRSNSPLHF TGTGCCAGCAGTCTTACAGGGGGCCGATCTAATTCACCCCTCCACTTT
TRBJ1-3 . TRBV6-6 few CASSYLQAGNTIYF TGTGCCAGCAGTTATTTACAGGCTGGAAACACCATATATTTT
TRBJ2-1 TRBD1 TRBV4-1 . CASSQADRGGEQFF TGCGCCAGCAGCCAGGCTGACAGGGGAGGTGAGCAGTTCTTC
TRBJ2-7 . TRBV10-3 many CAISGRMQGYEQYF TGTGCCATCAGTGGGAGGATGCAGGGGTACGAGCAGTACTTC